A selection of T cell receptor beta chains follows, all from one sample in a study of blood T cell repertoires in COVID-19. Assay used: immunoSEQ multiplex PCR; TCRdb lists only in-frame clones, some missing. Of roughly 130,000 clones in the sample, roughly 86% were seen once. The sample taken for sequencing was PBMCs or T cells enriched from blood (not recorded which). These receptors all stem from a woman between 45 and 65 years old with acute COVID-19. CDR3s include the opening cysteine and the closing phenylalanine or tryptophan. The order of the fields is CDR3 DNA, CDR3 protein, clone size, J gene, V gene, D gene. A D gene is named only where the DNA matches it firmly. The size field is filled for only some rows; it gives once, few, many or a size class.

TGCGCCAGCAGCTCGGGGACAGAAGCCTTCGGAGATACGCAGTATTTT CASSSGTEAFGDTQYF once TRBJ2-3 TRBV5-1 TRBD1
TGTGCCAGCAGTTCGGGACAGGGCGGGTATCAGCCCCAGCATTTT CASSSGQGGYQPQHF . TRBJ1-5 TRBV28 TRBD1
TGTGCCAGCAGTCCGACCAAGACGGGAGAGACCCAGTACTTC CASSPTKTGETQYF once TRBJ2-5 TRBV27 .
TGTGCCAGCAGTGAAGGGGCCTACTACCAAGAGACCCAGTACTTC CASSEGAYYQETQYF . TRBJ2-5 TRBV6-1 .
TGTGCCAGCAGTTCGGGGAAAAATGAAGCTTTCTTT CASSSGKNEAFF . TRBJ1-1 TRBV6-6 .
TGTGCCAGCAGCCAATGGCAGGTCACAGATACGCAGTATTTT CASSQWQVTDTQYF . TRBJ2-3 TRBV3-1/TRBV3-2 .
TGTGCTAGTGGTTTGGTACCTGAGAACTATGCTGGCTACACCTTC CASGLVPENYAGYTF . TRBJ1-2 TRBV12-5 .
TGTGCCAGCTCACTCAGCGGATCAAGGGAACCTGGAAACACCATATATTTT CASSLSGSREPGNTIYF few TRBJ1-3 TRBV18 .
TGTGCCATCTCGGACAGGGGGCAGAAGGGCACAGATACGCAGTATTTT CAISDRGQKGTDTQYF . TRBJ2-3 TRBV10-3 TRBD1
TGTGCCAGTAGCCCTGAGACTAGGAGGGACGAGCAGTACTTC CASSPETRRDEQYF . TRBJ2-7 TRBV19 .
TGTGCCAGCAGTTCCCTTGGGGGACTTTCGGGCGGCTACACCTTC CASSSLGGLSGGYTF . TRBJ1-2 TRBV27 .
TGTGCCAGCAACCCGGGAGGGCCGTCGGGCAATGAGCAGTTCTTC CASNPGGPSGNEQFF . TRBJ2-1 TRBV3-1/TRBV3-2 TRBD2
TGTGCCAGCAGCCCACAATTAGGAGGCAATCAGCCCCAGCATTTT CASSPQLGGNQPQHF once TRBJ1-5 TRBV7-6 .
TGTGCCAGCAGCCGATTAGCGGGAGGATCCTACAATGAGCAGTTCTTC CASSRLAGGSYNEQFF . TRBJ2-1 TRBV7-8 TRBD2
TGCGCCAGCAGCTTGGGAGGGACAGGGGCCTCCTACGAGCAGTACTTC CASSLGGTGASYEQYF few TRBJ2-7 TRBV5-1 TRBD1
TGTGCCAGCAGTCCGGAAACGGGGAAGGATTCACCCCTCCACTTT CASSPETGKDSPLHF . TRBJ1-6 TRBV28 .
TGTGCCAGCCCACTCCATGAATACGAGCAGTACTTC CASPLHEYEQYF . TRBJ2-7 TRBV13 .
TGTGCCAGCAGTCGGGACTTGGGCTACACCTTC CASSRDLGYTF . TRBJ1-2 TRBV13 .
TGTGCCAGCAGCCTTAGTGGGGGGGGTATCGGAAATAATTCACCCCTCCACTTT CASSLSGGGIGNNSPLHF . TRBJ1-6 TRBV7-6 .
TGTGCCACCAGCTACTCCTGGACTAGCGGGAGATCGGCCTACAATGAGCAGTTCTTC CATSYSWTSGRSAYNEQFF . TRBJ2-1 TRBV15 TRBD2
TGTGCCAGCAGCTTAGAACAGGGCGCTGAAGCTTTCTTT CASSLEQGAEAFF . TRBJ1-1 TRBV7-9 .
TGTGCCAGCAGCCCCGGGACAGCATATCTCTACGAGCAGTACTTC CASSPGTAYLYEQYF . TRBJ2-7 TRBV7-2 TRBD1
TGTGCCAGCAGCTTACAGGGCCCTGGGACTGAAGCTTTCTTT CASSLQGPGTEAFF . TRBJ1-1 TRBV7-2 .
TGTGCCATCAGGGCTCCCCCAAGCGGCGAGCAGTACTTC CAIRAPPSGEQYF once TRBJ2-7 TRBV10-3 .
TGCGCCAGCAGCTTGGGCGGGAGAGCAACTAATGAAAAACTGTTTTTT CASSLGGRATNEKLFF . TRBJ1-4 TRBV5-1 .
TGTGCCAGCAGCTTCGGCAGGGTCGCTGAAGCTTTCTTT CASSFGRVAEAFF . TRBJ1-1 TRBV7-3 .
TGTGCCACCAGAGAAACAGGGACAAAGGGGTACACCTTC CATRETGTKGYTF . TRBJ1-2 TRBV24-1 .
TGCGCCAGCAGCCCCCGGGACAGGGGGCATATCACCGGGGAGCTGTTTTTT CASSPRDRGHITGELFF few TRBJ2-2 TRBV4-1 TRBD1
TGTGCCAGCAGCTTTTCCGTCAGCAATCAGCCCCAGCATTTT CASSFSVSNQPQHF . TRBJ1-5 TRBV7-9 .
TGTGCCATCAGTCAGGATGCGGGAGGGCCAGATACGCAGTATTTT CAISQDAGGPDTQYF . TRBJ2-3 TRBV10-3 TRBD2
TGCAGCGTTGAGGGCGGGAGGGGCTCCTACAATGAGCAGTTCTTC CSVEGGRGSYNEQFF . TRBJ2-1 TRBV29-1 TRBD2
TGTGCCAGTAGTGCGGACTCCACAGATACGCAGTATTTT CASSADSTDTQYF . TRBJ2-3 TRBV19 .
TGTGCCACCAGTGACCCAGGGCAGCAAGAGACCCAGTACTTC CATSDPGQQETQYF few TRBJ2-5 TRBV24-1 .
TGTGCCAGTAGTCCGCGGGACAGGGACTACGAGCAGTACTTC CASSPRDRDYEQYF few TRBJ2-7 TRBV19 TRBD1
TGTGCCAGCTCATCGACTAGCGGGAGGGTAGATACGCAGTATTTT CASSSTSGRVDTQYF . TRBJ2-3 TRBV18 TRBD2
TGTGCCAGCAGCTTGGTCTGGGCACTTGACAATGAGCAGTTCTTC CASSLVWALDNEQFF . TRBJ2-1 TRBV7-2 .
TGTGCCAGCAGCCAGGGACTAGCGGGAGGGCAGGCAGATACGCAGTATTTT CASSQGLAGGQADTQYF once TRBJ2-3 TRBV6-2/TRBV6-3 TRBD2
TGTGCCAGCGAGTTCGAGGGTAGCACCGGGGAGCTGTTTTTT CASEFEGSTGELFF . TRBJ2-2 TRBV3-1/TRBV3-2 .
TGTGCCAGCGGACAGCGGACCTACGAGCAGTACTTC CASGQRTYEQYF . TRBJ2-7 TRBV11-3 .
TGCGCCAGCAGCGACCGACAGGGTGGCACAGATACGCAGTATTTT CASSDRQGGTDTQYF . TRBJ2-3 TRBV5-1 TRBD1
TGTGCCAGCAGTTTATCCGGAGGCAATGAGCAGTTCTTC CASSLSGGNEQFF . TRBJ2-1 TRBV12-3/TRBV12-4 .
TGTGCCAGTACCGGGAGGGGGAGCGCAGGAGCTTTCTTT CASTGRGSAGAFF few TRBJ1-1 TRBV19 .
TGCAGCGTAGGGACACGGATGAACACTGAAGCTTTCTTT CSVGTRMNTEAFF few TRBJ1-1 TRBV29-1 .
TGTGCCAGCAGCTTCGGAGTCCAAGAGACCCAGTACTTC CASSFGVQETQYF . TRBJ2-5 TRBV7-9 .
TGTGCCAGCAGCTTCCGACAGGGCTCACTTGGCGAGCAGTACTTC CASSFRQGSLGEQYF few TRBJ2-7 TRBV5-6 TRBD1
TGTGCCAGCAGTAGCAGGGCAAACACCGGGGAGCTGTTTTTT CASSSRANTGELFF . TRBJ2-2 TRBV2 .
TGTGCCAGCCTGGAGGGACGGCGGCAGTACTTC CASLEGRRQYF . TRBJ2-7 TRBV2 .